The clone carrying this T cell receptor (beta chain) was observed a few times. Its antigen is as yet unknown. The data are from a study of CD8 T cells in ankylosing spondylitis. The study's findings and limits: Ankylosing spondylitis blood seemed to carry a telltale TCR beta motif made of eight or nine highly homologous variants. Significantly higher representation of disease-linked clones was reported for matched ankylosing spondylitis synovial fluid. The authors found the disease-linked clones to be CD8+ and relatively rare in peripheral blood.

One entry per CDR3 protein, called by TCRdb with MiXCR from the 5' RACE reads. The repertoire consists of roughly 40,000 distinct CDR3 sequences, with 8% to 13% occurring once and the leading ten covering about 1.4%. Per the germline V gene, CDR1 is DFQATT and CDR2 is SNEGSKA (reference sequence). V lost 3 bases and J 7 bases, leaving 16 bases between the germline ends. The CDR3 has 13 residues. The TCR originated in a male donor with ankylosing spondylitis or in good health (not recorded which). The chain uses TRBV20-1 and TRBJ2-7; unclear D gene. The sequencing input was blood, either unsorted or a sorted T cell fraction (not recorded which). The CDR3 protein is CSASTAPLGEQYF. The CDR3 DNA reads TGCAGTGCTAGTACCGCTCCCTTGGGAGAGCAGTACTTC.